This TCR beta chain derives from a study of CD8 T cells in ankylosing spondylitis. Regarding the study as a whole: Typical of ankylosing spondylitis blood, it appeared, was a TCR beta motif of eight highly homologous variants.

To note about this clonotype: What it recognizes is unknown.

This CDR3 has 14 residues. Germline V gene lookup returns CDR1 SGHRS and CDR2 YFSETQ. V was clipped by 0 bases and J by 9 bases, with 10 bases between them. Using its own MiXCR run on the 5' RACE reads, TCRdb lists one record per CDR3 protein. This table holds over 400,000 distinct CDR3 sequences, about 25% found once. Sequencing was performed on blood, either unsorted or a sorted T cell fraction (not recorded which). This sequence originates from a male donor with ankylosing spondylitis. The rearrangement joins TRBV5-1 to TRBJ1-6; D possibly corresponds to TRBD1 (5 bases). The CDR3 is CASSLALDTSPLHF. The CDR3 DNA reads as TGCGCCAGCAGCTTGGCTTTGGACACTTCACCCCTCCACTTT.